Listed below are T cell receptor beta chains from one sample, sequenced in a study of T cell repertoires in cytomegalovirus infection. Via MiXCR, TCRdb re-called the reads, giving one row per CDR3 protein. Among approximately 170,000 distinct CDR3 sequences listed, roughly 17% were seen once. The sequencing input was CD8+ T cells from PBMCs. The receptors were sampled from a human donor in good health (CMV status not recorded). Some clones in this sample may be carry-over from other donors' samples. The CDR3 runs from the conserved cysteine through the conserved F or W. The D gene is left open where the match is weak. Clone size is not always given. Where it is, it says once, few, many or a class for expanded clones.

d_gene	v_gene	j_gene	abundance	CDR3nt	CDR3aa
NA	TRBV28	TRBJ1-1	few	TGTGCCAGCACGTATGGCTACACTGAAGCTTTCTTT	CASTYGYTEAFF
NA	TRBV7-8	TRBJ2-5	few	TGTGCCAGCAGCTTAGACCCTAGAGGGGTCCAAGAGACCCAGTACTTC	CASSLDPRGVQETQYF
TRBD1	TRBV7-8	TRBJ2-5	few	TGTGCCAGCAGCTTGGGGGGACAGGGGGCCAGGGAGACCCAGTACTTC	CASSLGGQGARETQYF
TRBD1	TRBV12-3/TRBV12-4	TRBJ2-1	many	TGTGCCAGCAGTACCCTGGAGGGACAGGGTGATGATGAGCAGTTCTTC	CASSTLEGQGDDEQFF
NA	TRBV9	TRBJ1-1	NA	TGTGCCAGCAGCGGGGGTAGGTGGGACACTGAAGCTTTCTTT	CASSGGRWDTEAFF
NA	TRBV7-9	TRBJ2-1	few	TGTGCCAGCAGCTTACCCGTAGCGGACTACAATGAGCAGTTCTTC	CASSLPVADYNEQFF
NA	TRBV6-1	TRBJ2-2	few	TGTGCCAGCAGACTATCTGCCGGGGAGCTGTTTTTT	CASRLSAGELFF
NA	TRBV7-9	TRBJ2-7	NA	TGTGCCAGCAGCCCCCAGGGGTCCCACGAGCAGTACTTC	CASSPQGSHEQYF
TRBD1	TRBV2	TRBJ2-1	NA	TGTGCCCTTTCACGGGGACAGGGAGGGCAGTTCTTC	CALSRGQGGQFF
NA	TRBV7-2	TRBJ1-2	few	TGTGCCAGCAGCTTAGGGACCCTCTATGGCTACACCTTC	CASSLGTLYGYTF
NA	TRBV7-6	TRBJ1-1	few	TGTGCCAGCAGCAGGGGAGGGAGAAGAACTGAAGCTTTCTTT	CASSRGGRRTEAFF
TRBD1	TRBV7-9	TRBJ2-4	few	TGTGCCAGCAGCCCACCAATGCCGGGACAGGGGAATGTTGACAAAAACATTCAGTACTTC	CASSPPMPGQGNVDKNIQYF
TRBD1	TRBV6-2/TRBV6-3	TRBJ2-3	few	TGTGCCAGCAGATTATTCCGGGACAGGGGAACAGATACGCAGTATTTT	CASRLFRDRGTDTQYF
TRBD2	TRBV6-8	TRBJ2-2	few	TGTGCCAGCAGCCAGTGGGAGGGGACGACCGGGGAGCTGTTTTTT	CASSQWEGTTGELFF
NA	TRBV20-1	TRBJ2-7	NA	TGCAGTGCTGAGGTAGGGGCAACCTACGAGCAGTACTTC	CSAEVGATYEQYF
TRBD1	TRBV6-8	TRBJ2-7	NA	TGTGCCAGCAGGACTAGGGGGACAGGAGGCTACTACGAGCAGTACTTC	CASRTRGTGGYYEQYF
TRBD2	TRBV28	TRBJ2-1	NA	TGTGCCAGCAGAGACTCAACTAGCGGGAGTAGGAATGAGCAGTTCTTC	CASRDSTSGSRNEQFF
NA	TRBV7-9	TRBJ2-6	few	TGTGCCAGCAGCATCAACTCTGGGGCCAACGTCCTGACTTTC	CASSINSGANVLTF
NA	TRBV6-2/TRBV6-3	TRBJ2-5	NA	TGTGCCAGCAGTCCTATAGGGGGGCAAGAGACCCAGTACTTC	CASSPIGGQETQYF
NA	TRBV7-9	TRBJ2-1	few	TGTGCCTGTCTCGGGACCACCTCCTACAATGAGCAGTTCTTC	CACLGTTSYNEQFF
NA	TRBV4-3	TRBJ1-6	NA	TGCGCCAGCAGCCAAGACATTGGACCCGATTCACCCCTCCACTTT	CASSQDIGPDSPLHF
NA	TRBV15	TRBJ2-2	few	TGTGCCACCAGCAGAGAAGGGGTGAACACCGGGGAGCTGTTTTTT	CATSREGVNTGELFF
TRBD2	TRBV7-2	TRBJ2-1	NA	TGTGCCAGCAGCCCGTGGCTAGCGGGTAAGAATGAGCAGTTCTTC	CASSPWLAGKNEQFF
NA	TRBV14	TRBJ2-1	NA	TGTGCCAGCAGCCAAGTGGTAGCGGTAGGGCAGTTCTTC	CASSQVVAVGQFF
TRBD2	TRBV6-1	TRBJ2-1	few	TGTGCCAGCAGTGAAGGTGGGACTAGGGTCGACAATGAGCAGTTCTTC	CASSEGGTRVDNEQFF
NA	TRBV7-8	TRBJ1-2	NA	TGTGCCAGCAGCTTAGCGCTCAACTATGGCTACACCTTC	CASSLALNYGYTF
TRBD1	TRBV14	TRBJ1-3	few	TGTGCCAGCAGCCAACGACCGGGACAGGCATACGGAAACACCATATATTTT	CASSQRPGQAYGNTIYF
NA	TRBV7-8	TRBJ2-2	NA	TGTGCCAGCAGCCCCCGAGTGAATACCGGGGAGCTGTTTTTT	CASSPRVNTGELFF
NA	TRBV2	TRBJ1-5	few	TGTGCCAGCGGGGGAGGGATAAACAATCAGCCCCAGCATTTT	CASGGGINNQPQHF
TRBD2	TRBV5-4	TRBJ2-1	NA	TGTGCCAGCAGCTTGGAGGGGAGGGCCTTGGAGTACAATGAGCAGTTCTTC	CASSLEGRALEYNEQFF
TRBD1	TRBV28	TRBJ2-7	few	TGTGCCAGCAGTCTCTTACAGGGGCCCAGATACGAGCAGTACTTC	CASSLLQGPRYEQYF
TRBD1	TRBV28	TRBJ1-5	NA	TGTGCCAGCAGTGTACAGGGGGCGAGCAATCAGCCCCAGCATTTT	CASSVQGASNQPQHF
NA	TRBV5-6	TRBJ2-1	few	TGTGCCAGCATCCATGCCGGAAAGCAGTTCTTC	CASIHAGKQFF
TRBD2	TRBV28	TRBJ2-2	few	TGTGCCAGCAGAACTAGCGGGAGGCCTGTAGCCGGGGAGCTGTTTTTT	CASRTSGRPVAGELFF
NA	TRBV7-6	TRBJ1-5	few	TGTGCCAGCAGCTTAGGGGCCACAGGTAATCAGCCCCAGCATTTT	CASSLGATGNQPQHF
NA	TRBV7-9	TRBJ2-1	few	TGTGCCAGCAGCTTAGGTTTGACGGAGGGGTTCTTC	CASSLGLTEGFF
NA	TRBV6-2/TRBV6-3	TRBJ2-5	NA	TGTGCCAGCAGTTACCCCATTGCGGGACGGGAGACCCAGTACTTC	CASSYPIAGRETQYF
TRBD2	TRBV7-9	TRBJ2-7	NA	TGTGCCAGCAGCTTACTAGCGGGGGGCCTCGAGCAGTACTTC	CASSLLAGGLEQYF
TRBD1	TRBV7-2	TRBJ1-2	many	TGTGCCAGCAGCTTCGTCATTGGACAGGGGGAGAGGGGCTTATATGGCTACACCTTC	CASSFVIGQGERGLYGYTF
TRBD1	TRBV19	TRBJ2-7	NA	TGTGCCAGTAGTCCAGGACAGGGGGCCGCCTACGAGCAGTACTTC	CASSPGQGAAYEQYF
NA	TRBV7-2	TRBJ1-3	many	TGTGCCAGCAGCCCCGGAGGGGGATCTGGAAACACCATATATTTT	CASSPGGGSGNTIYF
NA	TRBV12-3/TRBV12-4	TRBJ1-5	few	TGTGCCAGCAGCTTTACCTCAACTAATCAGCCCCAGCATTTT	CASSFTSTNQPQHF
TRBD2	TRBV2	TRBJ2-3	NA	TGTGCCAGCAGTCCCCCTAGCGGGAGGGCCTCGGATACGCAGTATTTT	CASSPPSGRASDTQYF
NA	TRBV6-2/TRBV6-3	TRBJ1-5	many	TGTGCCAGCAGTTCCGTCGGAGGGAGCAATCAGCCCCAGCATTTT	CASSSVGGSNQPQHF
NA	TRBV2	TRBJ1-3	NA	TGTGCCAGCAGTGATGACAGCTCTGGAAACACCATATATTTT	CASSDDSSGNTIYF
TRBD2	TRBV7-8	TRBJ2-1	few	TGTGCCAGCAGCTTGCGGCCTAGCGGAGGGTATGAGCAGTTCTTC	CASSLRPSGGYEQFF
TRBD2	TRBV27	TRBJ2-7	few	TGTGCCAGCAGGCGGACTAGCTACGAGCAGTACTTC	CASRRTSYEQYF
NA	TRBV7-8	TRBJ1-1	NA	TGTGCCAGCAGCTTAGTTTGGGACGGCACTGAAGCTTTCTTT	CASSLVWDGTEAFF
TRBD1	TRBV7-8	TRBJ2-3	NA	TGTGCCAGCAGCTTAGCGACCGACAGGGGCCATATCACAGATACGCAGTATTTT	CASSLATDRGHITDTQYF
NA	TRBV6-2/TRBV6-3	TRBJ2-7	NA	TGTGCCAGCAGCAACGATTGGAGCGAGCAGTACTTC	CASSNDWSEQYF
NA	TRBV28	TRBJ2-1	few	TGTGCCAGCAGCTTGTCAATAAATGAGCAGTTCTTC	CASSLSINEQFF
NA	TRBV6-2/TRBV6-3	TRBJ2-3	few	TGTGCCAGCAGTTACGCCAGGATTTCTAGCACAGATACGCAGTATTTT	CASSYARISSTDTQYF
TRBD2	TRBV12-3/TRBV12-4	TRBJ2-5	NA	TGTGCCAGCAGTTTCGGGACTAGCGGGACTTCGGTGGAGACCCAGTACTTC	CASSFGTSGTSVETQYF
TRBD1	TRBV19	TRBJ2-2	few	TGTGCCACGTACCAGGACAGGGTTGGCACCGGGGAGCTGTTTTTT	CATYQDRVGTGELFF
NA	TRBV7-9	TRBJ2-1	NA	TGTGCCAGCAGCTCCATTGACAGGTCGTACAATGAGCAGTTCTTC	CASSSIDRSYNEQFF
TRBD1	TRBV7-2	TRBJ1-5	NA	TGTGCCAGCAGCCTACCGGGACAGGGGTCGTTCCCCAATCAGCCCCAGCATTTT	CASSLPGQGSFPNQPQHF
NA	TRBV11-2	TRBJ2-2	few	TGTGCCAGTCCCAAGGGACTCAACACCGGGGAGCTGTTTTTT	CASPKGLNTGELFF
NA	TRBV7-2	TRBJ1-5	NA	TGTGCCAGCAGCTTAGAATTAATGACAGCTAGCAATCAGCCCCAGCATTTT	CASSLELMTASNQPQHF
TRBD2	TRBV7-3	TRBJ2-2	NA	TGTGCCAGCAGCGCCGGGACTAGCGGGGGAAACACCGGGGAGCTGTTTTTT	CASSAGTSGGNTGELFF
TRBD2	TRBV7-6	TRBJ2-1	few	TGTGCCAGCAGCTTGGGGACTAGCGGGGAGCAGTTCTTC	CASSLGTSGEQFF